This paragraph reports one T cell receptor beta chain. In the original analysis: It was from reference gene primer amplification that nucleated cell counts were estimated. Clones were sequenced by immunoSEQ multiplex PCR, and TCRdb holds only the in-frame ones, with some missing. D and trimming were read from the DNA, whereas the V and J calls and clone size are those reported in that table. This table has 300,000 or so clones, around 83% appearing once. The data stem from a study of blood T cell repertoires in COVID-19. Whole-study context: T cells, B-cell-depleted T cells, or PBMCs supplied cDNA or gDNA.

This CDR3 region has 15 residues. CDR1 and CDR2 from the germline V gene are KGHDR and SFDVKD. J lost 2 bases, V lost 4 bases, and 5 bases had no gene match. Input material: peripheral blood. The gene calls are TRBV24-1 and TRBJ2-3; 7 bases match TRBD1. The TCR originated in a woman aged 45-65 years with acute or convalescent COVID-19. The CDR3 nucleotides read TGTGCCACCAGTGACACAGGGGTGTCCACAGATACGCAGTATTTT. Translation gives CATSDTGVSTDTQYF.